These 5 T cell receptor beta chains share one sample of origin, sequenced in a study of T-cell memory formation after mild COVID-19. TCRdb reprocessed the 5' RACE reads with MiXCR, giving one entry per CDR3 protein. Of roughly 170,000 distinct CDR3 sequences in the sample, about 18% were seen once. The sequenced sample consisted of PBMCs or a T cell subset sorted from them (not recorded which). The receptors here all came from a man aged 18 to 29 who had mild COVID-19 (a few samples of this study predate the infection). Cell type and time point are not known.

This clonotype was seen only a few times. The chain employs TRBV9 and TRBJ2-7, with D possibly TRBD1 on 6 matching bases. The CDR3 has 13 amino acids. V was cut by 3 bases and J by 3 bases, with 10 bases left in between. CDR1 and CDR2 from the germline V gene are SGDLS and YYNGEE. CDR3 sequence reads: CASSADSGYEQYF. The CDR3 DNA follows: TGTGCCAGCAGCGCGGACAGTGGCTACGAGCAGTACTTC.

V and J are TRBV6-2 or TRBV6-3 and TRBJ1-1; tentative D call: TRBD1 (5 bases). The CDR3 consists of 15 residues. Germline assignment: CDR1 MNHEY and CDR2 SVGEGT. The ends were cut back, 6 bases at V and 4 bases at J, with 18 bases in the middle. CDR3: CASRGEGLRGTEAFF. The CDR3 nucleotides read TGTGCCAGCAGAGGAGAAGGCTTAAGGGGCACTGAAGCTTTCTTT.

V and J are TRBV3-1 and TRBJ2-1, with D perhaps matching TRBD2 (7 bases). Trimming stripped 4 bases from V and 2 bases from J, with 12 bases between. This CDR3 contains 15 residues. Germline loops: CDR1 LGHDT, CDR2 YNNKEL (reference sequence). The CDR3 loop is CASSPRGDTYNEQFF. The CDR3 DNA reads TGTGCCAGCAGCCCCCGGGGGGACACCTACAATGAGCAGTTCTTC.

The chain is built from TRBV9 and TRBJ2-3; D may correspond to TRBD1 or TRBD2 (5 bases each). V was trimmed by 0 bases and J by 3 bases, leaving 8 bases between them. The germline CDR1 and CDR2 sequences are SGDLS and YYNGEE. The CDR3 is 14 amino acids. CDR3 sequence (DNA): TGTGCCAGCAGCGTAGATGGGGGTACAGATACGCAGTATTTT. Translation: CASSVDGGTDTQYF. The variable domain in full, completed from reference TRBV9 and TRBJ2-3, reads DSGVTQTPKHLITATGQRVTLRCSPRSGDLSVYWYQQSLDQGLQFLIQYYNGEERAKGNILERFSAQQFPDLHSELNLSSLELGDSALYFCASSVDGGTDTQYFGPGTRLTVL.

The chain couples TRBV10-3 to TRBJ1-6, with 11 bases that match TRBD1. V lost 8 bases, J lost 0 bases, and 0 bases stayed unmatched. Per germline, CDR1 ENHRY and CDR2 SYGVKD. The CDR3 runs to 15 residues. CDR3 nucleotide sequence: TGTGCCATCGGGACAGGGGGCTCCTATAATTCACCCCTCCACTTT. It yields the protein CAIGTGGSYNSPLHF.